The 2 T cell receptor beta chains below all came from one sample that was sequenced in a study of T cell repertoires in cytomegalovirus infection. A single record per CDR3 protein comes from TCRdb applying MiXCR to the reads. The sample carries 650,000 to 900,000 distinct CDR3 sequences, about 33% recorded once. These receptors are not linked to any known antigen. The specimen comprised cultured CD8+ T cells from PBMCs, sampled from culture after CMV antigen stimulation. The receptors originated from a human donor in good health (CMV status not recorded). Some clones in this sample may be carry-over from other donors' samples.

This clonotype was seen a handful of times. V usage is TRBV12-3 or TRBV12-4 and J usage is TRBJ1-5; 12 nucleotides agree with TRBD1. This CDR3 is 19 amino acids long. V trimming: 4 bases; J trimming: 6 bases; junction bases outside the gene matches: 16. Written as DNA, the CDR3 is TGTGCCAGCAGTTCGTTCCCCCCCGGGACAGGGGGCGAGTTTCAGCCCCAGCATTTT. Its protein product is CASSSFPPGTGGEFQPQHF.

This clonotype appeared a few times. The chain recombines TRBV5-1 with TRBJ2-3, with D possibly being TRBD1 (6 bases). CDR1 and CDR2 (germline): SGHRS, YFSETQ. CDR3 length equals 15 residues. Trimming took 0 bases from V and 0 from J, leaving 8 bases between them. CDR3: CASSLVQGSTDTQYF. The CDR3 DNA reads TGCGCCAGCAGCTTGGTTCAGGGGAGCACAGATACGCAGTATTTT.